The T cell receptor (beta chain) described here comes from a study of cytomegalovirus exposure and HLA in healthy donors. Study-level findings and limits: When the data were analyzed later, several of the most significant clusters appeared to be linked to common viral pathogens. By a later analysis, the bulk of CMV-associated TCR beta chains appeared HLA-restricted.

A remark on this clone: Its antigen remains unidentified.

CDR1 and CDR2 from the germline V gene are SNHLY and FYNNEI. Trimming cost V 8 bases and J 2 bases; bases outside gene matches: 8. The CDR3 consists of 15 residues. The study ran its PCR with 60 Vbeta and 13 Jbeta primers. TCRdb's copy holds only in-frame clones and misses some; the assay was immunoSEQ multiplex PCR. The data show tens of thousands of clones, roughly 72% seen once. Nominally healthy donors provided the samples, though records likely missed some immune exposures. The sequence derives from a woman between 50 and 59 years old in good health and CMV-seropositive. The gene calls are TRBV2 and TRBJ1-5; 8 bases agree with TRBD1. The sample taken for sequencing was PBMCs. The CDR3 loop is CASLFMTGGNQPQHF. CDR3 coding DNA: TGTGCCAGCCTTTTTATGACAGGGGGCAATCAGCCCCAGCATTTT.